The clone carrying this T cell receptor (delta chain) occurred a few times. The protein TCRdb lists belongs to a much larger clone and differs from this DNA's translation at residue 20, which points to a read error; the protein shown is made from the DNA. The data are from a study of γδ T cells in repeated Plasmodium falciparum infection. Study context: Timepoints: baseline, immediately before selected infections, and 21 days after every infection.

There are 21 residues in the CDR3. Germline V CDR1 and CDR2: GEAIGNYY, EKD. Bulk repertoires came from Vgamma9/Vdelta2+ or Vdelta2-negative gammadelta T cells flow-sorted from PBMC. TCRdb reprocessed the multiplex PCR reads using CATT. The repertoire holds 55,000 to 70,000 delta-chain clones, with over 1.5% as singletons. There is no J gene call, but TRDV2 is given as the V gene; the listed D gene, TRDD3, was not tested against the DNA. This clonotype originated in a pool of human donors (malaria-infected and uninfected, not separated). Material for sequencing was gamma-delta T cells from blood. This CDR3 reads CACDAYWGMAPGAGGTDKLTF. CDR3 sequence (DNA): TGTGCCTGTGACGCGTACTGGGGGATGGCTCCGGGTGCGGGTGGCACCGATAAACTCACCTTT.